The 15 T cell receptor beta chains below all came from one sample that was sequenced in a study of blood T cell repertoires in COVID-19. Here immunoSEQ multiplex PCR was the method, and the copy in TCRdb shows in-frame clones only, minus some. The data hold 300,000 to 400,000 clones, with about 88% observed a single time. Sample: peripheral blood. The receptors derive from a woman in her seventies with COVID-19, enrolled during active disease.

The V call is TRBV7-2, the J call TRBJ2-3; weak D call: TRBD2 (7 bases). Trimming stripped 5 bases from V and 6 bases from J, with 21 bases between. The CDR3 length is 16 residues. Germline-derived CDR1 and CDR2 are SGHTA and FQGNSA. CDR3 residues: CASSPLGGLTVDTQYF. The CDR3 bases are TGTGCCAGCAGCCCCTTGGGGGGGCTAACGGTGGATACGCAGTATTTT.

The DNA of the CDR3 is TGTGCCAGCAGTCCACAAAACAAAGCTTTCTTT. This codes for CASSPQNKAFF. The chain combines TRBV12-3 or TRBV12-4 with TRBJ1-1; D is undetermined. The CDR3 consists of 11 residues. Trimming took 5 bases from V and 9 from J, leaving 10 bases between them.

V is TRBV4-3 and J is TRBJ2-7, with D maybe TRBD1 (5 bases). Per the germline V gene, CDR1 is LGHNA and CDR2 is YSLEER. CDR3 length equals 16 residues. Trimming left V 1 base short and J 0 bases short, with 13 bases between. The CDR3 DNA reads TGCGCCAGCAGCCAAGGTTGGGGCGTGGGCTCCTACGAGCAGTACTTC. Amino acids: CASSQGWGVGSYEQYF.

In this sample, this clone turned up once. This chain links TRBV6-5 with TRBJ1-2, with 8 bases lining up with TRBD1. CDR3 size: 15 residues. V was pared by 0 bases and J by 8 bases, with 8 bases of the junction left unmatched. Per germline, CDR1 MNHEY and CDR2 SVGAGI. CDR3 loop: CASSYSIDRGLGYTF. CDR3 nucleotides: TGTGCCAGCAGTTACTCGATAGACAGGGGATTGGGCTACACCTTC.

Only a few counts were recorded for this clone. At the DNA level, this CDR3 is encoded by other sequences in the same sample as well. The CDR3 protein is CASSLSGTDTQYF. The CDR3 DNA reads as TGTGCCAGCAGCTTGTCCGGCACAGATACGCAGTATTTT. The gene calls are TRBV7-3 and TRBJ2-3; D is undetermined. Germline V lookup: CDR1 SGHTA, CDR2 FQGTGA. CDR3 length equals 13 residues. Trimming took off 3 bases at V and 1 base at J, with 5 bases between the two ends. The entire variable domain, with the rest obtained from reference TRBV7-3 and TRBJ2-3, is as follows: GAGVSQTPSNKVTEKGKYVELRCDPISGHTALYWYRQSLGQGPEFLIYFQGTGAADDSGLPNDRFFAVRPEGSVSTLKIQRTERGDSAVYLCASSLSGTDTQYFGPGTRLTVL.

Points on this clone: One end of the junction varies from germline; a read error may be responsible. This chain connects TRBV5-1 to TRBJ2-1; tentative D call: TRBD2 (6 bases). This CDR3 has 13 amino acids. Germline loops: CDR1 SGHRS, CDR2 YFSETQ. CDR3 region: CASSLEAGGEVIF. CDR3 in DNA: TGCGCCAGCAGCTTGGAGGCTGGTGGGGAGGTAATCTTC.

This sequence joins TRBV5-4 and TRBJ1-2; D uncertain. Germline CDR1 SGHNT, CDR2 YYREEE (reference sequence). The V end lost 1 base, the J end lost 0 bases, and 10 bases lay between the germline ends. The CDR3 is 15 residues long. This chain's CDR3 is CASSLKETANYGYTF. CDR3 in DNA: TGTGCCAGCAGCTTGAAGGAGACGGCTAACTATGGCTACACCTTC.

J is TRBJ1-2 and V is TRBV5-6; D gene unclear. The CDR3 has 12 amino acids. V shed 1 base and J shed 4 bases, with 5 bases lying between them. Germline V gives CDR1 SGHDT, CDR2 YYEEEE. CDR3 coding DNA: TGTGCCAGCAGCTTGAGCCTCTATGGCTACACCTTC. Amino acid sequence: CASSLSLYGYTF.

CDR3 DNA: TGTGCCAGCAGTTTTGCGGCAGAAACCTCTGGGGCCAACGTCCTGACTTTC. Amino acids: CASSFAAETSGANVLTF. This rearrangement joins TRBV28 to TRBJ2-6; D is unresolved. V lost 3 bases and J lost 0, with 12 bases in between. The CDR3 spans 17 residues. CDR1 is MDHEN and CDR2 is SYDVKM in the germline V gene.

The chain joins TRBV7-2 to TRBJ1-5; 7 bases agree with TRBD1. Germline trimming cut 2 bases from V and 3 bases from J; bases unmatched to any gene: 4. The CDR3 length is 15 residues. CDR1 is SGHTA and CDR2 is FQGNSA in the germline V gene. DNA of the CDR3: TGTGCCAGCAGCTTAATTGACAGGGCCAATCAGCCCCAGCATTTT. Translated: CASSLIDRANQPQHF.

Concerning this clone: Other DNA sequences in the sample encode the same CDR3. Here the CDR3 DNA reads TGTGCCAGTAGTATCGGCCAGGGGAACACTGAAGCTTTCTTT. It yields the protein CASSIGQGNTEAFF. V is TRBV19 and J is TRBJ1-1; the D gene is possibly TRBD1 (5 bases). Trimming removed 3 bases from V and 1 base from J, with 9 bases in between. The CDR3 totals 14 residues. Germline V lookup: CDR1 LNHDA, CDR2 SQIVND (reference sequence).

This clone was seen once. The chain employs TRBV3-1 (or the pseudogene TRBV3-2) and TRBJ2-5, with TRBD1 as a possible D gene (6 bases). The CDR3 length is 13 residues. Looked up from germline, CDR1 is LGHDT and CDR2 is YNNKEL (reference sequence). Trimming shortened V by 4 bases and J by 3 bases, and 9 bases separated the two germline ends. The CDR3 protein is CASSRAGEETQYF. In DNA, the CDR3 is TGTGCCAGCAGCCGGGCAGGGGAAGAGACCCAGTACTTC.

The J gene is TRBJ2-7, the V gene TRBV28; D unclear. The CDR3 is made up of 12 amino acids. Germline CDR1 reads MDHEN; CDR2 reads SYDVKM. V lost 11 bases, J lost 3 bases, and 14 bases lay in between. DNA of the CDR3: TGTGCCTGCCGTTCGACAATCTACGAGCAGTACTTC. Protein sequence: CACRSTIYEQYF.

The chain is built from TRBV5-1 and TRBJ1-3, with no clear D. Per the germline V gene, CDR1 is SGHRS and CDR2 is YFSETQ. V lost 2 bases, J lost 2 bases, and 20 bases lay in between. There are 18 residues in the CDR3. CDR3 in amino acids: CASSLRTYTEAPGNTIYF. CDR3 nucleotides: TGCGCCAGCAGCTTAAGGACTTATACGGAGGCCCCTGGAAACACCATATATTTT. Supplemented by reference TRBV5-1 and TRBJ1-3, the full variable domain reads KAGVTQTPRYLIKTRGQQVTLSCSPISGHRSVSWYQQTPGQGLQFLFEYFSETQRNKGNFPGRFSGRQFSNSRSEMNVSTLELGDSALYLCASSLRTYTEAPGNTIYFGEGSWLTVV.

The CDR3: CASSWTSGGTDTQYF. CDR3 sequence (DNA): TGCGCCAGCAGCTGGACTAGCGGGGGCACAGATACGCAGTATTTT. V and J are TRBV5-1 and TRBJ2-3; 12 bases fit TRBD2. The CDR3 consists of 15 residues. The V gene end was trimmed by 3 bases and the J gene end by 1 base; junction bases not matched to a gene: 0. CDR1 and CDR2 from the germline V gene are SGHRS and YFSETQ.